This T cell receptor beta chain appears in the sequencing data of a study of neurological immune-mediated disorders. CDR3 length: 16 residues. Per the germline V gene, CDR1 is LGHNA and CDR2 is YNFKEQ. The V end was cut by 0 bases, the J end by 2 bases, with 11 bases between. The study's findings and limits: Multiple sclerosis was found to have the least TCR clonal expansion, below healthy controls, and HTLV-1-associated myelopathy the most. A possible signature was seen in one related-CDR3 cluster, into which phylogenetic grouping placed the repertoires of 18 of 34 multiple sclerosis patients.

Many counts were recorded for this clonotype. Its antigen is not known. Each TCR transcript was tagged with a 10-nucleotide random UMI during 5'RACE. TCRdb reanalysed the 5' RACE reads using MiXCR and keeps one entry per CDR3 protein. The data contain some 66,000 distinct CDR3 sequences, 3.5% to 5% of them seen just once; the ten biggest clones take up 6.9%. The material sequenced was PBMCs. The V call is TRBV4-2, the J call TRBJ2-1, with D possibly matching TRBD2 (6 bases). The source of this sequence is a man aged 25 to 40 with multiple sclerosis. The CDR3 loop is CASSQDGGEAYNEQFF. The CDR3 DNA reads as TGTGCCAGCAGCCAAGACGGCGGGGAAGCCTACAATGAGCAGTTCTTC.